The entry that follows covers one T cell receptor (beta chain) sequence. Its antigen is unknown. The germline CDR1 and CDR2 sequences are MGHDK and SYGVNS. The CDR3 covers 15 residues. With V trimmed by 7 bases and J by 5 bases, 8 bases remained unmatched. The table came from immunoSEQ multiplex PCR; TCRdb's copy has only in-frame clones and leaves some out. The sample includes roughly 20,000 clones, under 80% of them seen just once. This record comes from a study of cytotoxic CD8 clonotypes in ibrutinib-treated CLL. Study-level findings and limits: Higher circulating CD8+ T-cell counts strongly accompanied higher baseline clonality, above age-matched healthy donors.

The V gene is TRBV25-1, the J gene TRBJ2-1; 10 nucleotides agree with TRBD1. The sequencing here drew on PBMCs, taken before ibrutinib treatment. The TCR comes from a human donor with chronic lymphocytic leukemia. The chain's CDR3 is CASTEDRGGHNEQFF. The DNA for the CDR3 is TGTGCCAGCACCGAGGACAGGGGGGGTCACAATGAGCAGTTCTTC. The full variable domain, in which reference TRBV25-1 and TRBJ2-1 provide the parts outside the CDR3, is EADIYQTPRYLVIGTGKKITLECSQTMGHDKMYWYQQDPGMELHLIHYSYGVNSTEKGDLSSESTVSRIRTEHFPLTLESARPSHTSQYLCASTEDRGGHNEQFFGPGTRLTVL.